Presented here are 31 T cell receptor beta chains from one specimen sequenced in a study of blood T cell repertoires in COVID-19. TCRdb keeps only in-frame clones here, not all; method: immunoSEQ multiplex PCR. The repertoire has 220,000 or so clones, approximately 90% of them found once; the top ten carry 0.87%. The source material was PBMCs or T cells enriched from blood (not recorded which). The receptors here all came from a man aged 45-65 years who had been exposed to COVID-19.

With respect to this clone: Other nucleotide sequences in the sample specify the same CDR3. CDR3 sequence reads: CASSLGGARTGELFF. The CDR3, as DNA: TGTGCCAGCAGTTTGGGGGGGGCGCGGACCGGGGAGCTGTTTTTT. The rearrangement uses TRBV28 and TRBJ2-2; a weak D match, TRBD2 (7 bases). Trimming took off 3 bases at V and 5 bases at J, with 13 bases between the two ends. Germline-derived CDR1 and CDR2 are MDHEN and SYDVKM. The length of the CDR3 is 15 residues.

This sequence joins TRBV12-3 or TRBV12-4 and TRBJ2-4; a weak D match, TRBD1 (5 bases). The CDR3 has 13 amino acids. The V and J ends lost 3 bases and 6 bases respectively, with 9 bases between them. The chain's CDR3 is CASSFRALNIQYF. The CDR3 DNA reads as TGTGCCAGCAGTTTCAGGGCTTTAAACATTCAGTACTTC.

As for this clone: The same CDR3 can be traced to other DNA sequences in this sample. CDR3 DNA sequence: TGTGCCAGCTCACCAAACAGGGCCGATCAGCCCCAGCATTTT. It translates to CASSPNRADQPQHF. The rearrangement joins TRBV18 to TRBJ1-5; D might be TRBD1 (6 bases). This CDR3 has 14 residues. Between the trimmed V and J ends, which lost 2 bases and 5 bases, there was a span of 10 bases. Per germline, CDR1 KGHSH and CDR2 LQKENI.

The chain has TRBV10-3 and TRBJ2-7; no clear D. The V gene lost 8 bases and the J gene lost 2 bases, with 13 bases spanning the gap. The length of the CDR3 is 13 residues. Per the germline V gene, CDR1 is ENHRY and CDR2 is SYGVKD. CDR3 coding DNA: TGTGCCATCGGTCAAGCAGGTCCCTACGAGCAGTACTTC. It encodes CAIGQAGPYEQYF.

The rearrangement uses TRBV7-9 and TRBJ1-4; 7 bases fit TRBD1. The CDR3 sequence is 15 residues long. CDR1 and CDR2 from the germline V gene are SEHNR and FQNEAQ (reference sequence). The V gene end was trimmed by 1 base and the J gene end by 4 bases; junction bases not matched to a gene: 3. For the CDR3, the DNA is TGTGCCAGCAGCTTAGAGGCAGGGGGTAATGAAAAACTGTTTTTT. Its protein product is CASSLEAGGNEKLFF.

This clone was observed a single time. The chain has TRBV24-1 and TRBJ2-5; 12 positions match TRBD2. After removal of 4 bases from V and 4 bases from J, the junction contained 3 bases not matched to a gene. Germline CDR1 is KGHDR and CDR2 is SFDVKD. The CDR3 contains 15 residues. The CDR3 sequence: CATSDPTSGRETQYF. The CDR3 bases are TGTGCCACCAGTGACCCGACTAGCGGGAGAGAGACCCAGTACTTC.

The chain combines TRBV5-4 with TRBJ2-2; TRBD1 agrees at 7 bases. The germline CDR1 and CDR2 sequences are SGHNT and YYREEE (reference sequence). The CDR3 loop spans 12 amino acids. The ends lost 4 bases at V and 15 bases at J; junction bases unmatched: 9. The CDR3, as DNA: TGTGCCAGCAGCCTGTCGGACAGGACGATGTTTTTT. Its protein is CASSLSDRTMFF.

CDR3 protein: CASSLGQPNSYNSPLHF. CDR3 bases: TGTGCCAGCAGCTTGGGACAGCCAAATTCTTATAATTCACCCCTCCACTTT. The rearrangement joins TRBV5-4 to TRBJ1-6; the D gene is possibly TRBD1 (5 bases). V was pared by 0 bases and J by 4 bases, with 14 bases between. This CDR3 spans 17 amino acids. Germline V gene data show CDR1 as SGHNT and CDR2 as YYREEE (reference sequence).

This clone was detected only a few times. The chain uses TRBV11-2 and TRBJ1-3, with D possibly matching TRBD1 (5 bases). The V gene's germline CDR1 is SGHAT and CDR2 FQNNGV. The CDR3 is 13 residues long. The ends were cut back, 8 bases at V and 0 bases at J, with 8 bases in the middle. The CDR3 DNA follows: TGTGCCAGCCGGGACTCCTCTGGAAACACCATATATTTT. Amino acid sequence: CASRDSSGNTIYF.

The chain carries TRBV6-5 and TRBJ1-1; TRBD1 is a possible D gene (5 bases). V was pared by 4 bases and J by 10 bases, with 22 bases between. CDR1 and CDR2 (germline): MNHEY, SVGAGI. This CDR3 spans 15 amino acids. The CDR3 is CASSSSTPGLRGAFF. Here the CDR3 DNA reads TGTGCCAGCAGTTCTTCCACACCGGGACTCCGAGGAGCTTTCTTT.

The gene calls are TRBV19 and TRBJ1-5; 10 bases are a match to TRBD1. Trimming removed 3 bases from V and 6 bases from J; junction bases left unmatched: 11. This CDR3 contains 17 residues. Germline V gene sequence: CDR1 LNHDA, CDR2 SQIVND (reference sequence). CDR3 protein: CASSIFGTGTGAQPQHF. CDR3 coding DNA: TGTGCCAGTAGTATCTTTGGGACCGGGACAGGGGCTCAGCCCCAGCATTTT.

The V call is TRBV18, the J call TRBJ2-6, with 9 nucleotides matching TRBD1. From germline, CDR1 is KGHSH and CDR2 LQKENI. The CDR3 has 17 residues. V lost 2 bases and J lost 1; bases outside the gene matches: 3. The CDR3 sequence is CASSPAGQGSGANVLTF. The DNA of the CDR3 is TGTGCCAGCTCACCAGCCGGACAGGGGTCTGGGGCCAACGTCCTGACTTTC.

The chain uses TRBV19 and TRBJ1-2; 9 bases map to TRBD1. Germline V gene data show CDR1 as LNHDA and CDR2 as SQIVND (reference sequence). J lost 5 bases, V lost 5 bases, and 12 bases had no gene match. The CDR3 covers 16 residues. The CDR3 bases are TGTGCCAGTAGTCCGCCCCACAGGGGGCGAGGGTATGGCTACACCTTC. This sequence encodes CASSPPHRGRGYGYTF.

The DNA for the CDR3 is TGTGCCAGTAAACAGGGGGAAGACACTGAAGCTTTCTTT. Residues: CASKQGEDTEAFF. The chain uses TRBV18 and TRBJ1-1; 8 bases map to TRBD1. This CDR3 is built from 13 residues. Germline V gene lookup returns CDR1 KGHSH and CDR2 LQKENI. J lost 3 bases, V lost 9 bases, and 6 bases had no gene match.

The rearrangement joins TRBV7-2 to TRBJ1-1; TRBD1 is a possible D gene (5 bases). CDR3 length equals 17 residues. The V gene lost 7 bases and the J gene lost 4 bases, with 25 bases spanning the gap. Germline V lookup: CDR1 SGHTA, CDR2 FQGNSA. CDR3 DNA sequence: TGTGCCAGCAACATCAAGACCAAGGGGCATAAGAGCACTGAAGCTTTCTTT. Translated: CASNIKTKGHKSTEAFF.

The chain has TRBV5-6 and TRBJ2-1; 11 bases align to TRBD2. After removal of 4 bases from V and 7 bases from J, the junction contained 7 bases not matched to a gene. CDR1 is SGHDT, CDR2 YYEEEE, per germline. This CDR3 is 15 amino acids long. As DNA, the CDR3 is TGTGCCAGCAGCCTTATAGCGGGGGGGCCTAATGAGCAGTTCTTC. It is translated as CASSLIAGGPNEQFF.

This clone is a singleton in its sample. V is TRBV6-5 and J is TRBJ1-2; D gene unclear. The CDR3 sequence is 13 residues long. Trimming cost V 5 bases and J 5 bases, with 12 bases left between them. Germline V CDR1 and CDR2: MNHEY, SVGAGI. The CDR3 reads CASSPHLVYGYTF. The CDR3, as DNA: TGTGCCAGCAGTCCGCACTTGGTTTATGGCTACACCTTC.

The chain recombines TRBV7-3 with TRBJ2-5; perhaps TRBD2 as D (7 bases). Germline V gene sequence: CDR1 SGHTA, CDR2 FQGTGA. There are 15 residues in the CDR3. Trimming pared 0 bases from V and 5 bases from J, leaving 13 bases between. CDR3 amino acids: CASSLTSGGTETQYF. CDR3 sequence (DNA): TGTGCCAGCAGCTTAACGTCGGGGGGCACGGAGACCCAGTACTTC.

The chain employs TRBV3-1 (or the pseudogene TRBV3-2) and TRBJ2-5; 9 nucleotides align to TRBD2. CDR3 length equals 16 residues. V trimming: 1 base; J trimming: 5 bases; junction bases outside the gene matches: 8. The germline gives CDR1 LGHDT, CDR2 YNNKEL (reference sequence). The CDR3 sequence is CASSQGWVAGAETQYF. The CDR3 DNA reads TGTGCCAGCAGCCAAGGGTGGGTAGCGGGAGCCGAGACCCAGTACTTC.

The V and J genes are TRBV5-1 and TRBJ1-4; D is ambiguous. The CDR3 is made up of 15 amino acids. V was pared by 0 bases and J by 5 bases, with 11 bases between. CDR1 SGHRS and CDR2 YFSETQ come from the germline V gene. CDR3 sequence: CASSLGQALNEKLFF. CDR3 nucleotide sequence: TGCGCCAGCAGCTTGGGTCAGGCGCTGAATGAAAAACTGTTTTTT.

The V call is TRBV5-1, the J call TRBJ2-5; the match to TRBD1 covers 10 bases. Germline trimming cut 7 bases from V and 4 bases from J; bases unmatched to any gene: 4. CDR1 is SGHRS and CDR2 is YFSETQ in the germline V gene. CDR3 length: 13 amino acids. The CDR3 DNA reads TGCGCCAGCCTCGGGACAGGGGTAGAGACCCAGTACTTC. It translates to CASLGTGVETQYF. Variable domain in full (rest from reference TRBV5-1 and TRBJ2-5): KAGVTQTPRYLIKTRGQQVTLSCSPISGHRSVSWYQQTPGQGLQFLFEYFSETQRNKGNFPGRFSGRQFSNSRSEMNVSTLELGDSALYLCASLGTGVETQYFGPGTRLLVL.

The chain links TRBV5-1 to TRBJ1-2; the D gene is possibly TRBD1 (6 bases). The CDR3 runs 13 residues. Germline V lookup: CDR1 SGHRS, CDR2 YFSETQ. Trimming took off 5 bases at V and 7 bases at J, with 15 bases between the two ends. CDR3 region: CASSSLLGAGYTF. The CDR3 DNA sequence: TGCGCCAGCAGTTCATTGTTGGGGGCTGGCTACACCTTC.

V usage is TRBV6-5 and J usage is TRBJ2-7, with D possibly being TRBD2 (6 bases). Germline CDR1 MNHEY, CDR2 SVGAGI. The CDR3 extends over 15 amino acids. Trimming cost V 6 bases and J 4 bases, with 19 bases left between them. The CDR3 loop is CASSPGPRGEYEQYF. As DNA, the CDR3 is TGTGCCAGCAGCCCGGGTCCGCGGGGAGAATACGAGCAGTACTTC.

The chain couples TRBV13 to TRBJ2-5; 7 nucleotides agree with TRBD2. Germline V gene lookup returns CDR1 PRHDT and CDR2 FYEKMQ (reference sequence). CDR3 length equals 15 residues. The trim removed 7 bases at V and 5 bases at J, leaving 13 bases unmatched. The CDR3 sequence: CASILRSSGGETQYF. CDR3 sequence (DNA): TGTGCCAGCATCTTGCGGTCTAGCGGAGGGGAGACCCAGTACTTC.

This sequence joins TRBV12-5 and TRBJ1-5; D gene ambiguous. The CDR3 extends over 14 amino acids. V shed 1 base and J shed 7 bases, with 11 bases lying between them. Germline V gene sequence: CDR1 LGHNT, CDR2 FRNRAP. The CDR3 coding sequence is TGTGCTAGTGGTTTGGGACACCAACGGCAGCCCCAGCATTTT. This codes for CASGLGHQRQPQHF. Drawing the rest from reference TRBV12-5 and TRBJ1-5, the complete variable domain is DARVTQTPRHKVTEMGQEVTMRCQPILGHNTVFWYRQTMMQGLELLAYFRNRAPLDDSGMPKDRFSAEMPDATLATLKIQPSEPRDSAVYFCASGLGHQRQPQHFGDGTRLSIL.

The J gene is TRBJ2-2, the V gene TRBV7-2, with 12 bases matching TRBD2. Germline V CDR1 and CDR2: SGHTA, FQGNSA. V shed 5 bases, J shed 1 base, and the junction held 5 bases outside the gene matches. The CDR3 loop spans 17 amino acids. The chain's CDR3 is CASSPQGLAGNTGELFF. In DNA form, the CDR3 reads TGTGCCAGCAGCCCCCAGGGACTAGCGGGGAACACCGGGGAGCTGTTTTTT. Together with reference TRBV7-2 and TRBJ2-2, the CDR3 gives the full variable domain: GAGVSQSPSNKVTEKGKDVELRCDPISGHTALYWYRQSLGQGLEFLIYFQGNSAPDKSGLPSDRFSAERTGGSVSTLTIQRTQQEDSAVYLCASSPQGLAGNTGELFFGEGSRLTVL.

The V and J genes are TRBV15 and TRBJ1-3; D is unresolved. V lost 4 bases and J 6 bases, leaving 7 bases between the germline ends. The CDR3 length is 12 residues. CDR1 is LNHNV and CDR2 is YYDKDF in the germline V gene (reference sequence). The chain's CDR3 is CATSTRENTIYF. In DNA, the CDR3 is TGTGCCACCAGCACGAGGGAAAACACCATATATTTT.

The CDR3 DNA follows: TGCGCCAGCAGCTGGACCGGGGGAGATAGCGGGATAACCGGGGAGCTGTTTTTT. Translated, it gives CASSWTGGDSGITGELFF. This chain uses TRBV5-1 with TRBJ2-2, with 8 bases fitting TRBD2. The V segment lost 3 bases and the J segment 5 bases; nucleotides outside the gene matches: 15. Germline V gene data show CDR1 as SGHRS and CDR2 as YFSETQ. The CDR3 is made up of 18 amino acids.

V gene TRBV7-9 combines with J gene TRBJ1-2; D gene uncertain. Germline values: CDR1 SEHNR, CDR2 FQNEAQ (reference sequence). V lost 5 bases and J 3 bases, leaving 19 bases between the germline ends. The CDR3 is 16 amino acids. CDR3 DNA: TGTGCCAGCAGCCCTGCACCTTACACGGCGGACTATGGCTACACCTTC. Translating gives CASSPAPYTADYGYTF. The full variable domain, its missing parts supplied by reference TRBV7-9 and TRBJ1-2, is DTGVSQNPRHKITKRGQNVTFRCDPISEHNRLYWYRQTLGQGPEFLTYFQNEAQLEKSRLLSDRFSAERPKGSFSTLEIQRTEQGDSAMYLCASSPAPYTADYGYTFGSGTRLTVV.

This clone was counted ten times or more. V gene TRBV11-3 combines with J gene TRBJ1-1, with a tentative D call TRBD1 (6 bases). CDR1 SGHNT and CDR2 YENEEA come from the germline V gene. V was cut by 3 bases and J by 7 bases, with 9 bases left in between. The CDR3 loop spans 12 amino acids. The CDR3 nucleotides are TGTGCCAGCAGCTTGTGGACAGATGAAGCTTTCTTT. It specifies CASSLWTDEAFF.

V is TRBV2 and J is TRBJ1-2, with D perhaps TRBD1 (6 bases). CDR3 length: 13 residues. Per germline, CDR1 SNHLY and CDR2 FYNNEI. V was cut by 10 bases and J by 1 base, with 13 bases left in between. CDR3 bases: TGTGCCACCGAGGGGGATCTTAACTATGGCTACACCTTC. Translation: CATEGDLNYGYTF.